A selection of T cell receptor beta chains follows, all from one sample in a study of blood T cells in healthy people across ages. TCRdb reprocessed the 5' RACE reads via MiXCR and lists one record per CDR3 protein. Here the sample spans about 1.4 million distinct CDR3 sequences, approximately 60% being singletons. The sample consisted of blood. Receptors originate from a man between 18 and 35 years old in good health. Each CDR3 is given without its conserved first and last residue. Part of the rows lack a size; the others show once, few, many or a class for expanded clones.

V: TRBV5-5; size: .; length: 14; J: TRBJ1-2; CDR3: ASSPDPTGEPYGYT
V: TRBV7-9; size: .; length: 13; J: TRBJ2-1; CDR3: ASSSRLAGGNEQF
V: TRBV7-2; size: .; length: 13; J: .; CDR3: ASSLIGTGPYEQY
V: TRBV2; size: few; length: 12; J: TRBJ1-2; CDR3: ASRVDRLNYGYT
V: TRBV6-2/TRBV6-3; size: few; length: 13; J: TRBJ2-7; CDR3: ASSPNSEQTYEQY
V: TRBV2; size: .; length: 10; J: TRBJ2-3; CDR3: ASSEIIDTQY
V: TRBV3-1; size: .; length: 13; J: TRBJ2-7; CDR3: ASSPIQAGGDEQY
V: TRBV21-1; size: .; length: 18; J: TRBJ2-3; CDR3: ASSKVGRKQEEPGTDTQY
V: TRBV7-6; size: .; length: 12; J: TRBJ2-7; CDR3: ASSWRDGSYEQY
V: TRBV4-2; size: .; length: 14; J: TRBJ2-7; CDR3: ASSQGTGGTTRGQY
V: TRBV7-2; size: .; length: 14; J: TRBJ2-1; CDR3: ASSFVGLGALGEQF
V: TRBV27; size: .; length: 13; J: TRBJ1-5; CDR3: ASSPGTGHNQPQH
V: TRBV27; size: .; length: 10; J: TRBJ2-1; CDR3: ATSTSGNEQF